This TCR beta chain was documented in a study of T cell responses to AZD1222 COVID-19 vaccine. Notes on the study in general: Dominant at 160-218 and 743-854, vaccine-associated CD4 TCRs also spanned spike. Of spike-specific TCRs, nearly half reportedly target regions left unmutated in variants.

Regarding this clone: Its antigen is unknown.

Only in-frame clones appear in the TCRdb table, and some are missing; sequencing was by immunoSEQ multiplex PCR. Among some 110,000 clones listed, roughly 90% were seen once. Germline CDR1 is GTSNPN and CDR2 is SVGIG (reference sequence). V dropped 0 bases and J dropped 2 bases, with 5 bases sitting between them. The CDR3 contains 13 residues. The starting material was peripheral blood, obtained on day 0 of AZD1222 vaccination. This clonotype was sampled from an adult in good health. The gene calls are TRBV30 and TRBJ2-1, with unresolved D. CDR3 sequence reads: CAWSVGAYNEQFF. CDR3 in DNA: TGTGCCTGGAGTGTTGGGGCCTACAATGAGCAGTTCTTC.